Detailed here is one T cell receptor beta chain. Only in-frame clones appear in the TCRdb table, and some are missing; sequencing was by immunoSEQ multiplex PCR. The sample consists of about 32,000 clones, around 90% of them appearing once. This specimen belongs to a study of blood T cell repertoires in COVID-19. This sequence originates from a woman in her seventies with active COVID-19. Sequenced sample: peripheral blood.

For the CDR3, the DNA is TGTGCCAGCAGCCCGTGGGGGGGATCGAATGAAAAACTGTTTTTT. Amino acid sequence: CASSPWGGSNEKLFF. This chain joins TRBV4-2 and TRBJ1-4; D might be TRBD1 (5 bases). From germline, CDR1 is LGHNA and CDR2 YNFKEQ. This CDR3 has 15 residues. V lost 4 bases to trimming and J lost 5 bases, with 14 bases between them.